A selection of T cell receptor beta chains follows, all from one sample in a study of blood T cell repertoires in COVID-19. Profiled with immunoSEQ multiplex PCR; TCRdb holds only in-frame clones, not every one. The sample contains about 90,000 clones, approximately 88% of which appear only once. Sequencing was carried out using peripheral blood. The source of these receptors is an elderly woman with active or convalescent COVID-19. CDR3s leave out the opening cysteine and the closing phenylalanine or tryptophan.

v_gene	CDR3aa
TRBV2	ASSDAELYGYT
TRBV5-3	ARSLDRIYGYT
TRBV6-5	ASSRTSGSYEQY
TRBV2	ASSTRPAGGAEAF
TRBV2	ASSVVVEAF
TRBV11-2	ASSTKERLYEQY
TRBV6-5	ASRLALTDTQY
TRBV6-5	ASRDLSSYNEQF
TRBV7-8	ASSLAGGGEQY
TRBV7-9	ASSLAPGQGIDTQY
TRBV18	ASSLYRGVNEKLF
TRBV14	ASSHWTTSTDTQY
TRBV28	ATLGGLSYNEQF
TRBV11-3	ASSFGGADTDTQY
TRBV3-1/TRBV3-2	ASSQGAGGPGTDTQY
TRBV5-1	ASSPGDPNYGYT
TRBV3-1/TRBV3-2	ASSLLSALGAGGGYT
TRBV3-1/TRBV3-2	ASSQGRGNQPQH
TRBV7-8	ASSLATDNSDYGYT
TRBV28	ASILAGGSETQY
TRBV7-2	ASSLDGLGVAGVRNTIY
TRBV19	ATSHQGSSGNTIY
TRBV5-1	ASSLQGGSETQY
TRBV7-6	ASSLVLADDEQF
TRBV27	ASSFDRVTSYEQY
TRBV18	ASSPPGAGAANEKLF
TRBV5-4	ASSLIGVNTEAF
TRBV6-6	ASRPPSASYEQY
TRBV28	ASSLGQGAYNEQF
TRBV7-2	ASSLVGGSTGYEQY
TRBV7-2	ASSLLPAREGSPLH
TRBV9	ASSPLTGNTGELF